The 2 T cell receptor beta chains reported below all come from one sample, sequenced in a study of T cell repertoires and Cas9 in healthy adults. The protocol was immunoSEQ multiplex PCR, while the TCRdb copy is restricted to in-frame clones and leaves out a portion. The data hold over 20,000 clones, with about 90% observed a single time. Sequencing used CD4+ effector T cells (CD127+, CD25-, CD137-, CD154-) from PBMCs; culture status not recorded. All receptors derive from a human donor in good health.

The chain carries TRBV7-8 and TRBJ1-2, with 7 bases that match TRBD1. This CDR3 spans 16 amino acids. The trim removed 5 bases at V and 8 bases at J, leaving 17 bases unmatched. Germline values: CDR1 SGHVS, CDR2 FQNEAQ. The CDR3 DNA sequence: TGTGCCAGCAGCCACCGACAGGGCCGGACCCTTGAAGGCTACACCTTC. Translating it yields CASSHRQGRTLEGYTF.

The chain is built from TRBV7-2 and TRBJ1-1; the D is unclear. V dropped 3 bases and J dropped 1 base, with 9 bases sitting between them. Germline loops: CDR1 SGHTA, CDR2 FQGNSA. CDR3 length: 14 residues. In nucleotides, the CDR3 is TGTGCCAGCAGCTTTAGTGTCAAGAACACTGAAGCTTTCTTT. Its translation is CASSFSVKNTEAFF.